This TCR beta chain was sequenced for a study of blood T cell repertoires in COVID-19. Turning to the study itself: Acute-phase and convalescent COVID-19 samples originated in the United States, Italy and Spain. In each case, the material was cDNA or gDNA derived from T cells, B-cell-depleted T cells, or PBMCs.

This CDR3 region has 14 residues. V lost 5 bases and J lost 2, with 13 bases in between. From germline, CDR1 is LNHDA and CDR2 SQIVND (reference sequence). Comment on this clone: The same CDR3 is also encoded by other DNA sequences in this sample.

In the original processing: Estimation of nucleated cell counts was performed using reference gene primer amplification. The repertoire was sequenced with immunoSEQ multiplex PCR; TCRdb's copy has only in-frame clones and lacks some. V and J calls and clone size are as listed in that table; D and trimming were resolved from the DNA. The table includes over 45,000 clones, over 75% detected once. The source material was peripheral blood. The genes are TRBV19 and TRBJ2-7, with a weak D call TRBD2 (5 bases). This TCR was sampled from a man in his sixties with acute or convalescent COVID-19. The DNA for the CDR3 is TGTGCCAGTAGTCCCGGTGGACTTCCCTACGAGCAGTACTTC. This gives the protein CASSPGGLPYEQYF.